Listed below are T cell receptor beta chains from one sample, sequenced in a study of blood T cell repertoires in COVID-19. Sequenced by immunoSEQ multiplex PCR; TCRdb stores in-frame clones only, minus some. Altogether tens of thousands of clones are present, roughly 90% being singletons, with the ten largest covering about 2.1%. The specimen sequenced was peripheral blood. The source is a young man with acute or convalescent COVID-19. The CDR3 runs from the conserved cysteine through the conserved F or W. The order of the fields is J gene, V gene, clone size, D gene, CDR3 DNA, CDR3 protein. A D gene is named only where the DNA matches it firmly. The size entry is marked missing in some rows and otherwise reads once, few, many or a size class.

TRBJ2-3	TRBV7-2	once	TRBD2	TGTGCCAGCAGCTCAATAGCGGGAGCAGGTATAGATACGCAGTATTTT	CASSSIAGAGIDTQYF
TRBJ2-2	TRBV7-9	-	-	TGTGCCAGCAGCTCCTGGACAGAGAACACCGGGGAGCTGTTTTTT	CASSSWTENTGELFF
TRBJ1-2	TRBV7-9	-	TRBD1	TGTGCCAGCAGCTTACCTACCGGGACAGGGCTCAACTATGGCTACACCTTC	CASSLPTGTGLNYGYTF
TRBJ2-3	TRBV4-3	-	TRBD2	TGCGCCAGCAGCCAACAAACCGGGACTAGCGGATCCGATACGCAGTATTTT	CASSQQTGTSGSDTQYF
TRBJ1-6	TRBV5-1	-	-	TGCGCCAGCAGCTTGCAGGGCTATTATTCACCCCTCCACTTT	CASSLQGYYSPLHF
TRBJ1-2	TRBV6-5	-	TRBD1	TGTGCCAGCAGTAGACAGGGGAGCCCCTATGGCTACACCTTC	CASSRQGSPYGYTF
TRBJ1-1	TRBV5-1	-	-	TGCGCCAGCAGCTTGGAAGCGAACACTGAAGCTTTCTTT	CASSLEANTEAFF
TRBJ2-1	TRBV19	-	TRBD2	TGTGCCAGTAGTCCAAGGACCTCCCTAGCGGGAGGGCGGAATGAGCAGTTCTTC	CASSPRTSLAGGRNEQFF
TRBJ2-2	TRBV24-1	-	-	TGTGCCATCCGGGACACGAACACCGGGGAGCTGTTTTTT	CAIRDTNTGELFF
TRBJ2-3	TRBV4-1	-	-	TGCGCCAGCAGCCCGCTACGGGGTACTAGCACAGATACGCAGTATTTT	CASSPLRGTSTDTQYF
TRBJ1-5	TRBV2	-	-	TGTGCCAGCAGTGAGGTCCGGGGCAATCAGCCCCAGCATTTT	CASSEVRGNQPQHF
TRBJ1-2	TRBV10-3	once	-	TGTGCCATCAGTGCCAAGTTAATTCTCAGGACAGTGGACGGCTACACCTTC	CAISAKLILRTVDGYTF
TRBJ2-7	TRBV14	-	-	TGTGCCAGCAGCCAAGATTGGGGCCCCTACGAGCAGTACTTC	CASSQDWGPYEQYF
TRBJ2-7	TRBV3-1/TRBV3-2	few	TRBD1	TGTGCCAGCAGCCTTATGGACAGGGTCGACGAGCAGTACTTC	CASSLMDRVDEQYF
TRBJ2-1	TRBV30	-	-	TGTGCCTGGAGTGTACCGGAGCAGGGGCCCAATGAGCAGTTCTTC	CAWSVPEQGPNEQFF
TRBJ1-2	TRBV19	-	-	TGTGCCAGTAGTATAACCCTCCCCGCACGGACACTCGGCTATGGCTACACCTTC	CASSITLPARTLGYGYTF
TRBJ2-3	TRBV7-9	-	-	TGTGCCAGCAGCACACAGGGTCAGGATACGCAGTATTTT	CASSTQGQDTQYF
TRBJ1-2	TRBV27	-	-	TGTGCCAGCAGTTTAACGGCGGACTATGGCTACACCTTC	CASSLTADYGYTF
TRBJ2-3	TRBV19	-	-	TGTGCCAGTAGTATGGGGCAGTTTTTAACTAGCACAGATACGCAGTATTTT	CASSMGQFLTSTDTQYF
TRBJ1-2	TRBV7-9	medium-sized	-	TGTGCCAGCAGCAGCCACAGGGAAAGGTTAGGAGGCTACACCTTC	CASSSHRERLGGYTF
TRBJ1-6	TRBV14	few	-	TGTGCCAGCAGCGTCTCTACAGTTTCACCCCTCCACTTT	CASSVSTVSPLHF
TRBJ2-1	TRBV11-2	-	TRBD2	TGTGCCAGCAGCTCCCAACCCGGGGGGGCCTTTTACAATGAGCAGTTCTTC	CASSSQPGGAFYNEQFF
TRBJ2-2	TRBV29-1	-	-	TGCAGCGTTGAAGTAAGGCGACAGCCTTTCGCGAACACCGGGGAGCTGTTTTTT	CSVEVRRQPFANTGELFF
TRBJ2-1	TRBV10-3	-	TRBD1	TGTGCCATCAGTATCACACAGGGGAACAATGAGCAGTTCTTC	CAISITQGNNEQFF
TRBJ2-1	TRBV11-3	-	-	TGTGCCAGCAGTGAGGCCCCCTACAATGAGCAGTTCTTC	CASSEAPYNEQFF
TRBJ1-1	TRBV3-1/TRBV3-2	-	-	TGTGCCAGCAGCCAAGGAACGGGTGGCGGCACTGAAGCTTTCTTT	CASSQGTGGGTEAFF
TRBJ1-1	TRBV6-5	once	-	TGTGCCAGCAGTTACTCAGGGGCGGAGATGAACACTGAAGCTTTCTTT	CASSYSGAEMNTEAFF
TRBJ1-2	TRBV6-5	-	TRBD1	TGTGCCAGCAGCCTCGACAGGGGCTATGGCTACACCTTC	CASSLDRGYGYTF
TRBJ2-5	TRBV5-1	-	-	TGCGCCAGCAGCTTGGCCGTGGAGACCCAGTACTTC	CASSLAVETQYF
TRBJ1-4	TRBV5-6	-	-	TGTGCCAGCACCCAACTCGGCAGGGAAGGTGAAAAACTGTTTTTT	CASTQLGREGEKLFF
TRBJ1-5	TRBV7-8	-	-	TGTGCCAGCAGCTTGGTGACAGATAGCAATCAGCCCCAGCATTTT	CASSLVTDSNQPQHF
TRBJ1-1	TRBV6-5	-	-	TGTGCCAGCAGTTACGCCGTGACTGGCACTGAAGCTTTCTTT	CASSYAVTGTEAFF
TRBJ1-1	TRBV10-3	-	-	TGTGCCATCAAACAACAGACAGACTTGAACACTGAAGCTTTCTTT	CAIKQQTDLNTEAFF
TRBJ1-2	TRBV4-3	-	-	TGCGCCAGCAGCCAAGATTCGTGGCAGGATCGCTATGGCTACACCTTC	CASSQDSWQDRYGYTF
TRBJ1-5	TRBV6-5	few	-	TGTGCCAGCAGTTACTCAGGGCAGGGGAATGTACCCCAGCATTTT	CASSYSGQGNVPQHF
TRBJ2-1	TRBV5-4	-	TRBD2	TGTGCCAGCAGCGAAGCCTTAGCGGGGGGCTACCATGAGCAGTTCTTC	CASSEALAGGYHEQFF
TRBJ2-5	TRBV5-1	-	-	TGCGCCAGCAGTAACGAACCCGGACAGCAAGAGACCCAGTACTTC	CASSNEPGQQETQYF
TRBJ1-6	TRBV13	-	TRBD1	TGTGCCAGCAGTCGATCCAGGGACAGACTATATTCACCCCTCCACTTT	CASSRSRDRLYSPLHF
TRBJ1-1	TRBV5-5	-	-	TGTGCCAGCAGCTTATTCGGCAGGGGAGCTTTCTTT	CASSLFGRGAFF
TRBJ1-1	TRBV5-1	-	-	TGCGCCAGCAGCTTGGCCTATTCTAACAAGGCGGACACTGAAGCTTTCTTT	CASSLAYSNKADTEAFF
TRBJ1-1	TRBV9	once	-	TGTGCCAGCAGCCCCCGTCCAGCTAGTGAAGCTTTCTTT	CASSPRPASEAFF
TRBJ2-1	TRBV4-1	few	TRBD2	TGCGCCAGCAGGTTAGGACTAGCGGACTATGAGCAGTTCTTC	CASRLGLADYEQFF
TRBJ2-4	TRBV4-2	once	TRBD1	TGTGCCAGCAGCCAAGGCCTGACAGGGCCCAAAAACATTCAGTACTTC	CASSQGLTGPKNIQYF
TRBJ1-1	TRBV5-1	-	-	TGCGCCAGCAGCCTGTCGACAGCCATGAACACTGAAGCTTTCTTT	CASSLSTAMNTEAFF
TRBJ2-7	TRBV3-1/TRBV3-2	-	TRBD1	TGTGCCAGCAGCCAACCCTGGACAGGGGGGTCCTACGAGCAGTACTTC	CASSQPWTGGSYEQYF
TRBJ2-5	TRBV3-1/TRBV3-2	-	-	TGTGCCAGCAGCCTACAGGGAGGGGAAGAGACCCAGTACTTC	CASSLQGGEETQYF
TRBJ2-2	TRBV6-5	-	TRBD1	TGTGCCAGCACCGGACAGGGAGGTTGGACCGGGGAGCTGTTTTTT	CASTGQGGWTGELFF
TRBJ2-5	TRBV10-3	-	TRBD2	TGTGCCTCCAAAGGCCTAGCGGGAGCGGAGACCCAGTACTTC	CASKGLAGAETQYF
TRBJ2-3	TRBV6-2/TRBV6-3	-	-	TGTGCCAGCAGTTACTCGGGGAGCGGCGGGGATACGCAGTATTTT	CASSYSGSGGDTQYF
TRBJ2-3	TRBV19	-	TRBD2	TGTGCCAGTAGTGTGGGACTATATCACACAGATACGCAGTATTTT	CASSVGLYHTDTQYF
TRBJ1-2	TRBV5-8	few	TRBD1	TGTGCCAGCACCCCTCGGGCGACAGGGGGCAATGGCTACACCTTC	CASTPRATGGNGYTF
TRBJ1-2	TRBV7-2	-	-	TGTGCCAGCAGCTTAGGTTCTCTAGTCAATGGCTACACCTTC	CASSLGSLVNGYTF
TRBJ2-7	TRBV3-1/TRBV3-2	-	-	TGTGCCAGCAGCCAAGGGGCCACCTCCTACGAGCAGTACTTC	CASSQGATSYEQYF
TRBJ2-1	TRBV11-2	-	TRBD2	TGTGCCAGCAGCCCAGAAGGACTAGCGGCTTCCTACAATGAGCAGTTCTTC	CASSPEGLAASYNEQFF
TRBJ2-3	TRBV7-9	-	TRBD1	TGTGCCAGCAGCTGGGACAGGCAGGCCGATACGCAGTATTTT	CASSWDRQADTQYF
TRBJ1-1	TRBV2	-	TRBD1	TGTGCCAGCAACCTCGACAGGGGCGCGATCATGAACACTGAAGCTTTCTTT	CASNLDRGAIMNTEAFF
TRBJ1-4	TRBV30	-	-	TGTGCCTGGAGTGTCCAGGCTTTGAATGAAAAACTGTTTTTT	CAWSVQALNEKLFF
TRBJ1-1	TRBV6-6	-	-	TGTGCCAGCAGTGGGCGGGATATGAACACTGAAGCTTTCTTT	CASSGRDMNTEAFF
TRBJ1-5	TRBV5-8	-	-	TGTGCCAGCAGCCGCAGGGGCGGCAATCAGCCCCAGCATTTT	CASSRRGGNQPQHF
TRBJ2-7	TRBV7-8	once	TRBD2	TGTGCCAGCAGGCTGGCCGGGACTAGCGCAACCTACGAGCAGTACTTC	CASRLAGTSATYEQYF